This TCR beta chain stems from a study of graft-versus-host responses after intestinal transplantation. For the study at large: The transplants performed in recipients were multivisceral, liver-intestinal, or isolated intestinal. Each patient got anti-thymocyte globulin induction, then tacrolimus and steroids for roughly 3 years.

TCRdb's table, derived via immunoSEQ multiplex PCR, lists solely in-frame clones and lacks some. This table has tens of thousands of clones, 75% to 95% appearing once. This clone was found once. The germline V and J ends were trimmed by 0 bases and 5 bases, with 14 bases remaining between them. Germline values: CDR1 PRHDT, CDR2 FYEKMQ (reference sequence). This CDR3 contains 16 residues. The sequence was collected from a human patient who received an intestinal transplant, so some T cells may come from the graft donor. This rearrangement joins TRBV13 to TRBJ2-1, with D tentatively TRBD2 (7 bases). This material consisted of PBMCs, taken around 320 days after intestinal transplant. CDR3: CASSLGGGGAHNEQFF. In DNA, the CDR3 is TGTGCCAGCAGCTTAGGTGGTGGGGGGGCCCACAATGAGCAGTTCTTC.